The 27 T cell receptor beta chains given below trace back to one sample, sequenced in a study of human T cells and chemical hapten exposure. Time point noted: patch test 3, about 24 weeks after DPC sensitization. Treatment here: therapeutic diphenylcyclopropenone sensitization with weekly scalp DPC. TCRdb called the RACE reads again in MiXCR, with one record for every CDR3 protein. The sample lists 80,000 to 100,000 distinct CDR3 sequences, roughly 11% occurring once. Here the sequenced sample was whole blood, taken in connection with sensitization to the hapten diphenylcyclopropenone (DPC). The receptors originated from a woman in her 30s with alopecia areata. Some clones in this sample may be carry-over from other donors' samples.

The genes are TRBV12-3 or TRBV12-4 and TRBJ1-2; D may be TRBD1 (5 bases). Trimming shortened V by 8 bases and J by 4 bases, and 17 bases separated the two germline ends. This CDR3 has 14 residues. The CDR3 reads CASGYRRESYGYTF. The CDR3 nucleotides are TGTGCCAGCGGCTACAGGAGGGAGAGCTATGGCTACACCTTC.

This clonotype appeared many times. The chain links TRBV3-1 to TRBJ2-3, with TRBD2 matching 14 bases. The CDR3 is 18 amino acids. The V segment lost 4 bases and the J segment 4 bases; nucleotides outside the gene matches: 10. The germline CDR1 and CDR2 sequences are LGHDT and YNNKEL (reference sequence). The CDR3 loop is CASSPAMTSGGGADTQYF. In DNA, the CDR3 is TGTGCCAGCAGCCCAGCGATGACTAGCGGGGGGGGCGCAGATACGCAGTATTTT.

This clonotype was observed at least ten times. This sequence joins TRBV18 and TRBJ2-3, with 10 bases matching TRBD2. The CDR3 totals 16 residues. J lost 2 bases, V lost 2 bases, and 4 bases had no gene match. CDR1 KGHSH and CDR2 LQKENI come from the germline V gene. This CDR3 reads CASSPSSGRATDTQYF. CDR3 DNA sequence: TGTGCCAGCTCACCATCCAGCGGGAGGGCCACAGATACGCAGTATTTT.

The sample holds many counts of this clonotype. V gene TRBV2 combines with J gene TRBJ2-3; 7 nucleotides align to TRBD2. The V gene's germline CDR1 is SNHLY and CDR2 FYNNEI. Germline trimming cut 7 bases from V and 7 bases from J; bases unmatched to any gene: 11. The CDR3 contains 14 residues. This chain's CDR3 is CASKERGPLNTQYF. In DNA form, the CDR3 reads TGTGCCAGCAAGGAGCGGGGCCCTCTGAATACGCAGTATTTT.

In this sample, this clonotype turned up a few times. The chain carries TRBV9 and TRBJ1-1, with D hard to call. Trimming pared 4 bases from V and 0 bases from J, leaving 16 bases between. There are 16 residues in the CDR3. Germline loops: CDR1 SGDLS, CDR2 YYNGEE. CDR3 sequence: CASSHGHSLMNTEAFF. The CDR3 bases are TGTGCCAGCAGCCACGGGCACAGCCTCATGAACACTGAAGCTTTCTTT.

This clonotype was seen a handful of times. The V and J genes are TRBV25-1 and TRBJ2-3; 8 bases are shared with TRBD2. There are 16 residues in the CDR3. J gave up 0 bases and V 1 base, and 3 bases lay outside the gene matches. From germline, CDR1 is MGHDK and CDR2 SYGVNS. The CDR3 sequence is CASSESQRGSTDTQYF. The CDR3 region has the DNA TGTGCCAGCAGTGAATCCCAGCGGGGGAGCACAGATACGCAGTATTTT.

Comments on this clonotype: A much larger clone differs by one base, so this may be a read error. V usage is TRBV20-1 and J usage is TRBJ2-6, with 10 bases that match TRBD1. The CDR3 contains 20 residues. Per germline, CDR1 DFQATT and CDR2 SNEGSKA (reference sequence). For the CDR3, the DNA is TGCAGTGCTAGAGACTCCGATCCGGGACAGGGGATGGCTGGGGCCAACGCCCTGACTTTC. Its translation is CSARDSDPGQGMAGANALTF.

This clonotype occurred a few times. This chain links TRBV2 with TRBJ2-6; D may be TRBD1 (6 bases). V shed 6 bases and J shed 2 bases, with 17 bases lying between them. The CDR3 is made up of 17 amino acids. Germline lookup yields CDR1 SNHLY and CDR2 FYNNEI. The CDR3 DNA reads as TGTGCCAGCAGGAGACAGGTGACAATTCCTGGGGCCAACGTCCTGACTTTC. It specifies CASRRQVTIPGANVLTF.

The sample holds many counts of this clonotype. As DNA, the CDR3 is TGTGCCAGCAGTTGGGGGGACTCTCCCTACAATGAGCAGTTCTTC. It specifies CASSWGDSPYNEQFF. The chain uses TRBV6-2 or TRBV6-3 and TRBJ2-1, with TRBD2 as a possible D gene (6 bases). This CDR3 is built from 15 residues. The germline CDR1 and CDR2 sequences are MNHEY and SVGEGT. The ends were cut back, 4 bases at V and 2 bases at J, with 12 bases in the middle.

This clonotype was seen repeatedly, ten times or more. This chain uses TRBV10-2 with TRBJ2-7; maybe TRBD2 (6 bases). This CDR3 is 11 amino acids long. V lost 8 bases to trimming and J lost 6 bases, with 11 bases between them. Looked up from germline, CDR1 is WSHSY and CDR2 is SAAADI. This CDR3 is CASLANTEQYF. In DNA, the CDR3 is TGCGCCAGCCTAGCGAACACCGAGCAGTACTTC.

The rearrangement links TRBV28 to TRBJ2-7; tentative D call: TRBD2 (7 bases). This CDR3 contains 13 residues. V was trimmed by 5 bases and J by 4 bases, leaving 12 bases between them. Germline CDR1 and CDR2: MDHEN and SYDVKM. In DNA form, the CDR3 reads TGTGCCAGCAGTCGCGGGGGCCCGTACGAGCAGTACGTC. It codes for CASSRGGPYEQYV.

The rearrangement links TRBV27 to TRBJ1-6; TRBD1 matches at 7 bases. The V gene end was trimmed by 6 bases and the J gene end by 13 bases; junction bases not matched to a gene: 12. Germline V gene lookup returns CDR1 MNHEY and CDR2 SMNVEV (reference sequence). The CDR3 has 14 amino acids. The CDR3 DNA reads TGTGCCAGCAGCCTACAGGGGCGCCTGGGGCCCCTCCACTTT. Protein: CASSLQGRLGPLHF.

This clonotype occurred a few times. The CDR3 is CATSYGGSYGYTF. CDR3 bases: TGTGCCACCTCCTATGGGGGTAGCTATGGCTACACCTTC. The chain recombines TRBV12-3 or TRBV12-4 with TRBJ1-2; a possible D gene is TRBD1 (5 bases). The CDR3 runs 13 residues. V was clipped by 10 bases and J by 4 bases, with 16 bases between them.

This sequence joins TRBV19 and TRBJ2-1; TRBD2 matches at 8 bases. The V gene end was trimmed by 3 bases and the J gene end by 6 bases; junction bases not matched to a gene: 1. CDR3 length: 13 amino acids. In germline, CDR1 is LNHDA, CDR2 SQIVND (reference sequence). The CDR3 loop is CASSISGGNEQFF. DNA of the CDR3: TGTGCCAGTAGTATCAGCGGGGGCAATGAGCAGTTCTTC.

This chain connects TRBV6-2 or TRBV6-3 to TRBJ1-2, with 7 bases identical to TRBD1. The CDR3 sequence is 18 residues long. The ends lost 5 bases at V and 3 bases at J; junction bases unmatched: 18. The germline CDR1 and CDR2 sequences are MNHEY and SVGEGT. The CDR3 sequence: CASSAHDRRQGEDYGYTF. CDR3 nucleotides: TGTGCCAGCAGTGCTCACGATCGAAGACAGGGAGAGGACTATGGCTACACCTTC.

This clonotype was seen ten or more times. The chain employs TRBV6-1 and TRBJ2-6; 10 nucleotides agree with TRBD1. The ends lost 8 bases at V and 2 bases at J; junction bases unmatched: 6. The germline gives CDR1 MNHNS, CDR2 SASEGT. There are 16 residues in the CDR3. In DNA, the CDR3 is TGTGCCAGCTGGGGGACAGGGGTGACTGGGGCCAACGTCCTGACTTTC. Protein: CASWGTGVTGANVLTF.

This clonotype appeared a few times. The chain combines TRBV7-8 with TRBJ2-2; 9 positions match TRBD2. V shed 4 bases, J shed 7 bases, and the junction held 13 bases outside the gene matches. Per germline, CDR1 SGHVS and CDR2 FQNEAQ. The CDR3 contains 17 residues. The CDR3 nucleotides are TGTGCCAGCAGCTCCCTCGCGGGGGGGCCGCAGGGCGGGGAGCTGTTTTTT. Its protein product is CASSSLAGGPQGGELFF. Full variable domain (missing parts from reference TRBV7-8 and TRBJ2-2): GAGVSQSPRYKVAKRGQDVALRCDPISGHVSLFWYQQALGQGPEFLTYFQNEAQLDKSGLPSDRFFAERPEGSVSTLKIQRTQQEDSAVYLCASSSLAGGPQGGELFFGEGSRLTVL.

In the case of this clonotype: A single base separates this from a much larger clone, so it may be a read error. This CDR3 is missing its conserved last phenylalanine or tryptophan, likely due to a read error. The chain has TRBV20-1 and TRBJ1-1; D unresolved. In germline, CDR1 is DFQATT, CDR2 SNEGSKA (reference sequence). This CDR3 has 9 amino acids. Trimming took 2 bases from V and 6 from J, leaving 1 base between them. CDR3 nucleotides: TGCAGTGCTAGACCTGAAGCTTTCCTT. Translating it yields CSARPEAFL.

The chain has TRBV4-3 and TRBJ2-5, with D possibly TRBD1 on 5 matching bases. Germline V CDR1 and CDR2: LGHNA, YSLEER. This CDR3 region has 14 residues. V lost 1 base to trimming and J lost 0 bases, with 6 bases between them. CDR3 amino acids: CASSQGQYQETQYF. CDR3 sequence (DNA): TGCGCCAGCAGCCAAGGACAGTACCAAGAGACCCAGTACTTC.

In DNA, the CDR3 is TGCGCCAGCAGCTATGACGGCTTCAATCAGCCCCAGCATTTT. It encodes CASSYDGFNQPQHF. This rearrangement joins TRBV5-1 to TRBJ1-5, with D unresolved. The CDR3 consists of 14 residues. The ends were cut back, 3 bases at V and 3 bases at J, with 10 bases in the middle. CDR1 SGHRS and CDR2 YFSETQ come from the germline V gene.

This clonotype was seen repeatedly, ten times or more. V and J are TRBV28 and TRBJ1-1; D is unclear. The CDR3 totals 12 residues. The germline V and J ends were trimmed by 6 bases and 5 bases, with 10 bases remaining between them. The V gene's germline CDR1 is MDHEN and CDR2 SYDVKM. Here the CDR3 DNA reads TGTGCCAGCAGCCCAACGTGGACTGAAGCTTTCTTT. It is translated as CASSPTWTEAFF.

This clonotype has only a few counts. J is TRBJ1-5 and V is TRBV20-1; no clear D gene. With 0 bases removed from V and 7 bases from J, the gap between germline ends came to 10 bases. The germline CDR1 and CDR2 sequences are DFQATT and SNEGSKA (reference sequence). This CDR3 contains 13 residues. The CDR3 coding sequence is TGCAGTGCTAGAGATCGCACATCCCAGCCCCAGCATTTT. Translated, it gives CSARDRTSQPQHF.

This chain connects TRBV20-1 to TRBJ1-2, with D unclear. The CDR3 totals 11 residues. Germline V CDR1 and CDR2: DFQATT, SNEGSKA (reference sequence). V lost 4 bases and J 7 bases, leaving 10 bases between the germline ends. CDR3 coding DNA: TGCAGTGCTATAGCCCGCCCTGGCTACACCTTC. Amino acid sequence: CSAIARPGYTF.

With regard to this clonotype: This may be a read error, as it is one base from a much larger clone. The final CDR3 position lacks the conserved phenylalanine or tryptophan, pointing to a likely read error. This chain uses TRBV7-9 with TRBJ2-7; D remains unclear. The CDR3 is 13 residues long. V shed 1 base and J shed 2 bases, with 6 bases lying between them. The germline CDR1 and CDR2 sequences are SEHNR and FQNEAQ (reference sequence). CDR3 coding DNA: TGTGCCAGCAGCTTAGACCAAGCCTACGAGCAGTACTAC. Its protein product is CASSLDQAYEQYY.

This clonotype has just a few counts. The chain employs TRBV24-1 and TRBJ2-1; TRBD2 is a possible D gene (5 bases). Between the trimmed V and J ends, which lost 4 bases and 0 bases, there was a span of 12 bases. CDR3 length: 16 residues. The germline V gene has CDR1 KGHDR and CDR2 SFDVKD. The CDR3 sequence: CATSDRTGSSYNEQFF. DNA of the CDR3: TGTGCCACCAGTGACCGGACTGGTAGCTCCTACAATGAGCAGTTCTTC.

As DNA, the CDR3 is TGTGCCATCAGTGAGTCCCCCGGACGGGAGAACACCGGGGAGCTGTTTTTT. Translation gives CAISESPGRENTGELFF. This chain uses TRBV10-3 with TRBJ2-2, with D possibly being TRBD2 (5 bases). Deletions cut 0 bases from V and 1 base from J, with 12 bases between. Germline V gives CDR1 ENHRY, CDR2 SYGVKD. CDR3 length: 17 residues.

This clonotype was seen repeatedly, ten times or more. This chain links TRBV6-2 or TRBV6-3 with TRBJ2-1; D is uncertain. V was cut by 4 bases and J by 0 bases, with 16 bases left in between. The CDR3 runs to 17 residues. Germline assignment: CDR1 MNHEY and CDR2 SVGEGT. CDR3 DNA: TGTGCCAGCAGTTTACCGCAGGTACGCTCCTCCTACAATGAGCAGTTCTTC. It is translated as CASSLPQVRSSYNEQFF.